A single sample is the source of the 14 T cell receptor beta chains below, sequenced in a study of T cell responses to AZD1222 COVID-19 vaccine. The method was immunoSEQ multiplex PCR; TCRdb's version includes in-frame clones alone and lacks a portion of them. The table includes about 150,000 clones, about 88% detected once. The sequences come from peripheral blood, collected after recovery from COVID-19. All receptors derive from an adult who had recovered from COVID-19.

On this clone itself: At one of its ends the junction is not consistent with the germline gene, which may arise from a read error. The V gene is TRBV12-3 or TRBV12-4, the J gene TRBJ2-7; tentatively, D is TRBD2 (5 bases). This CDR3 contains 12 residues. In DNA form, the CDR3 reads TGTGCCAGCAGCTCGGGATCTTACGGGCAGTACTTC. Translated: CASSSGSYGQYF.

V usage is TRBV5-4 and J usage is TRBJ1-5, with D maybe TRBD1 (5 bases). Germline-derived CDR1 and CDR2 are SGHNT and YYREEE (reference sequence). V was trimmed by 0 bases and J by 1 base, leaving 5 bases between them. CDR3 length: 14 residues. This chain's CDR3 is CASSLAGSNQPQHF. In DNA, the CDR3 is TGTGCCAGCAGCTTGGCAGGGAGCAATCAGCCCCAGCATTTT.

This chain uses TRBV2 with TRBJ1-2; no definite D call. The V and J ends lost 1 base and 3 bases respectively, with 12 bases between them. Germline-derived CDR1 and CDR2 are SNHLY and FYNNEI. The CDR3 is 15 residues long. This CDR3 is CASSEEEGLDYGYTF. CDR3 DNA sequence: TGTGCCAGCAGTGAAGAAGAGGGCCTTGACTATGGCTACACCTTC.

The chain's CDR3 is CASSLGGTAGNTEAFF. The CDR3 nucleotides read TGCGCCAGCAGCTTGGGAGGGACAGCTGGGAACACTGAAGCTTTCTTT. The chain is built from TRBV5-1 and TRBJ1-1; 7 positions match TRBD1. The CDR3 runs to 16 residues. Trimming cost V 0 bases and J 1 base; bases outside gene matches: 6. Germline V gene data show CDR1 as SGHRS and CDR2 as YFSETQ.

The J gene is TRBJ2-7, the V gene TRBV9, with TRBD2 as a possible D gene (6 bases). The CDR3 totals 13 residues. V lost 4 bases and J 10 bases, leaving 18 bases between the germline ends. The germline CDR1 and CDR2 sequences are SGDLS and YYNGEE. Written as DNA, the CDR3 is TGTGCCAGCAGCCCTAACCTCCCGGGGGAACAGTACTTC. Its protein product is CASSPNLPGEQYF.

The V call is TRBV28, the J call TRBJ1-1; the D gene is possibly TRBD1 (5 bases). From germline, CDR1 is MDHEN and CDR2 SYDVKM. Trimming shortened V by 5 bases and J by 2 bases, and 24 bases separated the two germline ends. This CDR3 has 18 amino acids. CDR3 DNA sequence: TGTGCCAGCAGTCTCGCCGGGCATTATTTTGGGGGAAACACTGAAGCTTTCTTT. It encodes CASSLAGHYFGGNTEAFF.

The chain links TRBV9 to TRBJ1-2; no firm D call. V lost 4 bases, J lost 4 bases, and 11 bases lay in between. The CDR3 runs to 13 residues. Germline V gives CDR1 SGDLS, CDR2 YYNGEE. The chain's CDR3 is CASSTDRSYGYTF. CDR3 DNA: TGTGCCAGCAGCACAGACCGAAGCTATGGCTACACCTTC. The full variable domain, with the rest looked up from reference TRBV9 and TRBJ1-2, is DSGVTQTPKHLITATGQRVTLRCSPRSGDLSVYWYQQSLDQGLQFLIQYYNGEERAKGNILERFSAQQFPDLHSELNLSSLELGDSALYFCASSTDRSYGYTFGSGTRLTVV.

The chain links TRBV5-1 to TRBJ2-4; no clear D. In germline, CDR1 is SGHRS, CDR2 YFSETQ. CDR3 length: 14 residues. V was cut by 4 bases and J by 0 bases, with 8 bases left in between. The CDR3 reads CASSPFGAKNIQYF. For the CDR3, the DNA is TGCGCCAGCAGCCCCTTCGGAGCCAAAAACATTCAGTACTTC.

This clone occurred a few times. V is TRBV27 and J is TRBJ1-2, with 9 bases fitting TRBD1. This CDR3 contains 13 residues. J was trimmed by 9 bases and V by 5 bases; bases with no gene match: 7. Germline lookup yields CDR1 MNHEY and CDR2 SMNVEV (reference sequence). The CDR3 loop reads CASSLGTGRSYTF. The CDR3 nucleotides are TGTGCCAGCAGTCTGGGGACAGGGCGAAGCTACACCTTC.

The rearrangement links TRBV20-1 to TRBJ2-1; either TRBD1 or TRBD2 may fit D (5 bases each). The CDR3 consists of 11 residues. Per germline, CDR1 DFQATT and CDR2 SNEGSKA (reference sequence). Trimming pared 3 bases from V and 5 bases from J, leaving 5 bases between. The CDR3 DNA reads as TGCAGTGCTAGGGGGGACAATGAGCAGTTCTTC. Residues: CSARGDNEQFF.

This rearrangement joins TRBV7-8 to TRBJ2-2; TRBD1 is a possible D gene (6 bases). The V end was cut by 4 bases, the J end by 6 bases, with 15 bases between. The CDR3 is 15 residues long. CDR1 is SGHVS, CDR2 FQNEAQ, per germline. The CDR3 reads CASSSLGAQPGELFF. The CDR3 bases are TGTGCCAGCAGCTCACTGGGGGCCCAACCCGGGGAGCTGTTTTTT. The variable domain in full, with the rest retrieved from reference TRBV7-8 and TRBJ2-2, is GAGVSQSPRYKVAKRGQDVALRCDPISGHVSLFWYQQALGQGPEFLTYFQNEAQLDKSGLPSDRFFAERPEGSVSTLKIQRTQQEDSAVYLCASSSLGAQPGELFFGEGSRLTVL.

Concerning this clone itself: Sequence at one end of the junction differs from germline and may be a read error. V gene TRBV6-5 combines with J gene TRBJ1-3; perhaps TRBD1 as D (6 bases). The CDR3 extends over 13 amino acids. The germline CDR1 and CDR2 sequences are MNHEY and SVGAGI. As DNA, the CDR3 is TGTGCCAGCAGTTATAAACAGGGAAATACCATATATTTT. Translated: CASSYKQGNTIYF.

The V and J genes are TRBV9 and TRBJ1-4; D may be TRBD1 (5 bases). The V end was cut by 4 bases, the J end by 7 bases, with 17 bases between. This CDR3 has 15 residues. Germline assignment: CDR1 SGDLS and CDR2 YYNGEE. CDR3 protein: CASSLTGTWPEKLFF. The CDR3 DNA reads as TGTGCCAGCAGCCTAACCGGGACGTGGCCTGAAAAACTGTTTTTT.

Written as DNA, the CDR3 is TGTGCCAGCAGTCCGGGCGGGGCTGGCTACACCTTC. It encodes CASSPGGAGYTF. This chain connects TRBV12-3 or TRBV12-4 to TRBJ1-2; possibly TRBD1 for D (5 bases). CDR3 length: 12 residues. With 5 bases removed from V and 7 bases from J, the gap between germline ends came to 11 bases.